This T cell receptor beta chain emerged from a study of blood T cell repertoires in COVID-19. Study information: In each case, the material was cDNA or gDNA derived from T cells, B-cell-depleted T cells, or PBMCs.

Per germline, CDR1 SGHNT and CDR2 YYREEE (reference sequence). The length of the CDR3 is 16 residues. J was trimmed by 4 bases and V by 3 bases; bases with no gene match: 6. TCRdb's copy holds only in-frame clones and misses some; the assay was immunoSEQ multiplex PCR. The data contain about 520,000 clones, approximately 83% of them seen just once; the ten biggest clones take up approximately 3.4%. This TCR was recovered from a human donor in a cohort sampled during active COVID-19. The V and J genes are TRBV5-4 and TRBJ2-1; TRBD2 matches 11 bases. Sequencing used peripheral blood. DNA of the CDR3: TGTGCCAGCAGCTCAAATAGCGGGAGGGATTACAATGAGCAGTTCTTC. Protein product: CASSSNSGRDYNEQFF.